This entry lists 18 T cell receptor beta chains sequenced from one sample in a study of CD8 T cells in Susac syndrome. An amount of RNA that ranged from roughly 0.5 to 1 ug was reverse transcribed with random hexamers. TCRdb independently ran MiXCR on the immunoSEQ multiplex PCR reads; one entry per CDR3 protein. The data contain over 100,000 distinct CDR3 sequences, about nine tenths of them singletons. The sequenced sample was CD4+ T cells from PBMCs. The origin of the receptors is a human donor in good health.

In this sample, this clonotype turned up once. The chain links TRBV7-9 to TRBJ2-7; TRBD1 might be the D (6 bases). This CDR3 has 14 residues. V lost 5 bases to trimming and J lost 0 bases, with 11 bases between them. The germline gives CDR1 SEHNR, CDR2 FQNEAQ (reference sequence). CDR3 nucleotides: TGTGCCAGCAGCCCCCAGACAGGCTCCTACGAGCAGTACTTC. As protein: CASSPQTGSYEQYF.

This chain uses TRBV19 with TRBJ1-1; D might be TRBD1 (5 bases). The germline V gene has CDR1 LNHDA and CDR2 SQIVND (reference sequence). V gave up 4 bases and J gave up 4 bases, with 16 bases separating them. This CDR3 region has 15 residues. The CDR3 reads CASSTRAPWGTEAFF. The CDR3 coding sequence is TGTGCCAGTAGTACCAGGGCCCCCTGGGGCACTGAAGCTTTCTTT.

This chain joins TRBV24-1 and TRBJ1-2; TRBD1 might be the D (5 bases). Germline V gene data show CDR1 as KGHDR and CDR2 as SFDVKD. The ends were cut back, 3 bases at V and 2 bases at J, with 9 bases in the middle. The CDR3 extends over 14 amino acids. CDR3 in amino acids: CATSDRTRNYGYTF. The DNA for the CDR3 is TGTGCCACCAGTGATCGGACACGGAACTATGGCTACACCTTC.

Only a few counts were recorded for this clonotype. Its ends do not fully match the called genes, so a read error is possible. The chain couples TRBV7-2 to TRBJ1-6, with D uncertain. Per the germline V gene, CDR1 is SGHTA and CDR2 is FQGNSA. This CDR3 comprises 14 residues. CDR3 loop: CASRESSYNSPLHF. CDR3 in DNA: TGTGCCAGCAGAGAGAGCTCCTATAATTCCCCCCTCCACTTT.

The CDR3 DNA follows: TGTGCCAGCAGTTATACGACAGGGTCCGGGCAGCCCCAGCATTTT. It encodes CASSYTTGSGQPQHF. The chain has TRBV6-2 or TRBV6-3 and TRBJ1-5, with 7 nucleotides matching TRBD1. CDR3 length: 15 residues. J was trimmed by 7 bases and V by 3 bases; bases with no gene match: 9. CDR1 MNHEY and CDR2 SVGEGT come from the germline V gene.

The chain couples TRBV6-5 to TRBJ1-1; TRBD1 is a possible D gene (5 bases). The CDR3 has 16 amino acids. The V gene lost 0 bases and the J gene lost 0 bases, with 11 bases spanning the gap. The germline CDR1 and CDR2 sequences are MNHEY and SVGAGI. Here the CDR3 DNA reads TGTGCCAGCAGTTACTCCGCCGGACAAATGAACACTGAAGCTTTCTTT. Its translation is CASSYSAGQMNTEAFF.

The J gene is TRBJ2-1, the V gene TRBV12-3 or TRBV12-4; D gene unclear. The V gene lost 3 bases and the J gene lost 6 bases, with 9 bases spanning the gap. CDR3 length: 13 amino acids. The CDR3 region has the DNA TGTGCCAGCAGTTTGTCTCACCCCAATGAGCAGTTCTTC. This encodes CASSLSHPNEQFF.

This clonotype was seen more than once but under ten times. This chain joins TRBV6-2 or TRBV6-3 and TRBJ2-2; no definite D call. Trimming pared 5 bases from V and 4 bases from J, leaving 5 bases between. The CDR3 is 12 amino acids. Germline CDR1 MNHEY, CDR2 SVGEGT. CDR3 in amino acids: CASSTGTGELFF. CDR3 DNA: TGTGCCAGCAGTACCGGCACCGGGGAGCTGTTTTTT.

The CDR3 DNA follows: TGTGCCTGGAGTGTCCCGGGACAGGGATCAGGGTTGGATGAGCAGTTCTTC. As protein: CAWSVPGQGSGLDEQFF. This chain connects TRBV30 to TRBJ2-1; 9 nucleotides line up with TRBD1. V was pared by 0 bases and J by 8 bases, with 14 bases of the junction left unmatched. CDR3 length equals 17 residues. The germline CDR1 and CDR2 sequences are GTSNPN and SVGIG (reference sequence).

V is TRBV15 and J is TRBJ1-5; D is unclear. Germline assignment: CDR1 LNHNV and CDR2 YYDKDF (reference sequence). The V gene lost 1 base and the J gene lost 2 bases, with 6 bases spanning the gap. CDR3 length equals 14 residues. CDR3 region: CATSRAGGNQPQHF. The CDR3 nucleotides are TGTGCCACCAGCAGAGCCGGGGGCAATCAGCCCCAGCATTTT. The variable domain in full, with the rest retrieved from reference TRBV15 and TRBJ1-5, is DAMVIQNPRYQVTQFGKPVTLSCSQTLNHNVMYWYQQKSSQAPKLLFHYYDKDFNNEADTPDNFQSRRPNTSFCFLDIRSPGLGDTAMYLCATSRAGGNQPQHFGDGTRLSIL.

This chain uses TRBV20-1 with TRBJ2-5; TRBD2 matches at 11 bases. The CDR3 covers 18 residues. Trimming at V came to 1 base and at J to 5 bases, leaving 15 bases not matched to a gene. Germline CDR1 DFQATT, CDR2 SNEGSKA (reference sequence). CDR3 in DNA: TGCAGTGCTAGAGGTGGTAATAGCGGGAGGGCCAGGTCGGAGACCCAGTACTTC. This sequence encodes CSARGGNSGRARSETQYF.

The CDR3 region is CSARDPVTGGSYEQYF. The CDR3, as DNA: TGCAGTGCTAGAGACCCCGTGACAGGGGGCTCCTACGAGCAGTACTTC. The chain is built from TRBV20-1 and TRBJ2-7; 9 nucleotides match TRBD1. V gave up 0 bases and J gave up 0 bases; unmatched junction bases: 6. The CDR3 sequence is 16 residues long. Germline assignment: CDR1 DFQATT and CDR2 SNEGSKA (reference sequence).

The chain links TRBV5-1 to TRBJ2-1; no firm D call. Trimming took off 7 bases at V and 6 bases at J, with 11 bases between the two ends. Germline values: CDR1 SGHRS, CDR2 YFSETQ. The CDR3 loop spans 12 amino acids. The CDR3 loop is CASRIEVNEQFF. CDR3 DNA: TGCGCCAGCCGCATTGAAGTCAATGAGCAGTTCTTC.

The chain carries TRBV6-5 and TRBJ1-2, with D unclear. V shed 2 bases and J shed 8 bases, with 15 bases lying between them. Germline V gives CDR1 MNHEY, CDR2 SVGAGI. This CDR3 region has 14 residues. The chain's CDR3 is CASSYLEQSVGYTF. For the CDR3, the DNA is TGTGCCAGCAGTTACCTGGAGCAGTCAGTCGGCTACACCTTC.

The chain recombines TRBV5-1 with TRBJ1-1, with 7 positions matching TRBD1. The V gene end was trimmed by 0 bases and the J gene end by 1 base; junction bases not matched to a gene: 9. The CDR3 is made up of 17 amino acids. Germline V gene data show CDR1 as SGHRS and CDR2 as YFSETQ. The CDR3 sequence is CASSLAFRTGENTEAFF. The CDR3 DNA is TGCGCCAGCAGCTTGGCCTTTCGAACAGGGGAGAACACTGAAGCTTTCTTT.

The chain is built from TRBV20-1 and TRBJ1-5; no clear D. CDR1 and CDR2 (germline): DFQATT, SNEGSKA (reference sequence). V was clipped by 3 bases and J by 3 bases, with 12 bases between them. The CDR3 spans 14 residues. The CDR3 sequence: CSASVGNPNQPQHF. Here the CDR3 DNA reads TGCAGTGCTAGCGTGGGGAACCCCAATCAGCCCCAGCATTTT.

The count of this clonotype is one. This rearrangement joins TRBV6-5 to TRBJ2-1; the D gene is possibly TRBD1 (6 bases). V dropped 0 bases and J dropped 1 base, with 16 bases sitting between them. CDR1 MNHEY and CDR2 SVGAGI come from the germline V gene. CDR3 length: 18 residues. The CDR3 here is CASSYSRLGAGSYNEQFF. The CDR3, as DNA: TGTGCCAGCAGTTACTCGAGGCTGGGGGCTGGTTCCTACAATGAGCAGTTCTTC.

The chain uses TRBV2 and TRBJ2-1; 8 nucleotides match TRBD2. After removal of 8 bases from V and 4 bases from J, the junction contained 10 bases not matched to a gene. The CDR3 covers 15 residues. Germline-derived CDR1 and CDR2 are SNHLY and FYNNEI. The CDR3 coding sequence is TGTGCCAGCGGATGGACTAGCACTCCGTACAATGAGCAGTTCTTC. It specifies CASGWTSTPYNEQFF.